The 7 T cell receptor beta chains reported below all come from one sample, sequenced in a study of blood T cell repertoires in COVID-19. Clones were read by immunoSEQ multiplex PCR, and TCRdb kept only the in-frame ones, dropping some. In the table there are more than 150,000 clones, approximately 82% of which are singletons. Sequencing was done on a sample of PBMCs or T cells enriched from blood (not recorded which). These receptors all come from a woman in her forties or fifties who had recovered from COVID-19.

This chain joins TRBV6-5 and TRBJ2-7; D is undetermined. Deletions cut 2 bases from V and 6 bases from J, with 17 bases between. The germline gives CDR1 MNHEY, CDR2 SVGAGI. CDR3 length: 15 residues. DNA of the CDR3: TGTGCCAGCAGTTACAACCGCCAGGTAGTCAGCGAGCAGTACTTC. Translated: CASSYNRQVVSEQYF.

The chain recombines TRBV10-3 with TRBJ2-5; 8 bases are a match to TRBD2. V lost 6 bases, J lost 5 bases, and 8 bases stayed unmatched. This CDR3 contains 14 residues. Germline loops: CDR1 ENHRY, CDR2 SYGVKD. In DNA form, the CDR3 reads TGTGCCATCAGAAACGGGACTAGGAGTGAGACCCAGTACTTC. Protein: CAIRNGTRSETQYF.

The rearrangement links TRBV5-1 to TRBJ2-7; 9 bases are a match to TRBD1. In germline, CDR1 is SGHRS, CDR2 YFSETQ. This CDR3 region has 14 residues. Germline trimming cut 0 bases from V and 6 bases from J; bases unmatched to any gene: 4. CDR3 loop: CASSLGGGQGEQYF. CDR3 DNA sequence: TGCGCCAGCAGCTTGGGCGGGGGACAGGGCGAGCAGTACTTC.

This sequence joins TRBV10-3 and TRBJ1-1; D not certain. Trimming shortened V by 3 bases and J by 6 bases, and 11 bases separated the two germline ends. Germline loops: CDR1 ENHRY, CDR2 SYGVKD. This CDR3 spans 13 amino acids. CDR3 nucleotide sequence: TGTGCCATCAGTGATAGCGTTACCCCTGAAGCTTTCTTT. It translates to CAISDSVTPEAFF.

The chain combines TRBV6-1 with TRBJ2-6; D gene ambiguous. The CDR3 contains 15 residues. Deletions cut 1 base from V and 2 bases from J, with 6 bases between. CDR1 MNHNS and CDR2 SASEGT come from the germline V gene. CDR3 DNA: TGTGCCAGCAGTGAAGGGCACACTGGGGCCAACGTCCTGACTTTC. This sequence encodes CASSEGHTGANVLTF.

V and J are TRBV7-2 and TRBJ1-1; D gene unclear. Trimming removed 2 bases at V and 1 base at J, with 5 bases between. CDR1 and CDR2 (germline): SGHTA, FQGNSA. The CDR3 totals 13 residues. CDR3 region: CASSLYRNTEAFF. The CDR3 coding sequence is TGTGCCAGCAGCTTATACAGGAACACTGAAGCTTTCTTT.

A single count supports this clone. The rearrangement uses TRBV23-1 and TRBJ2-1; TRBD2 matches at 12 bases. TRBV23-1 falls under the ORF class, with uncertain function. This CDR3 spans 19 amino acids. Trimming cost V 2 bases and J 8 bases; bases outside gene matches: 16. In nucleotides, the CDR3 is TGCGCCAGCAGTCAACGAGAGTCCCTAGCGGGAGGGGGGTTGGATGAGCAGTTCTTC. It is translated as CASSQRESLAGGGLDEQFF.